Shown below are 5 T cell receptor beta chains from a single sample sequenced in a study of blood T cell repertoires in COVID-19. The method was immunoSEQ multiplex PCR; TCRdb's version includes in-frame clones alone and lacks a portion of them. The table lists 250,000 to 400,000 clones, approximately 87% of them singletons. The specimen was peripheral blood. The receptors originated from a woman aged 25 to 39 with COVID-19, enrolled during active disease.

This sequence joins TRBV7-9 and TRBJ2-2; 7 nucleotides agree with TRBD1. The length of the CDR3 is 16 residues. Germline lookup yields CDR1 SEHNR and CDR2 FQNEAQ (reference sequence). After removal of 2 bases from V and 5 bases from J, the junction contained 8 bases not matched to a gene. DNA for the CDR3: TGTGCCAGCAGCTTAAGAGGGCAGGGGGAAACCGGGGAGCTGTTTTTT. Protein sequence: CASSLRGQGETGELFF.

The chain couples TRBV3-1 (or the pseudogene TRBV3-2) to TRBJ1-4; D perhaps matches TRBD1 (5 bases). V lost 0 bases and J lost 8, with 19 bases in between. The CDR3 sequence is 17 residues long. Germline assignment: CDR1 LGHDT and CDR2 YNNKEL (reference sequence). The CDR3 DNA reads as TGTGCCAGCAGCCAAGATAGGTTCAGGGAAAGTGGGGAAAAACTGTTTTTT. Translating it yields CASSQDRFRESGEKLFF.

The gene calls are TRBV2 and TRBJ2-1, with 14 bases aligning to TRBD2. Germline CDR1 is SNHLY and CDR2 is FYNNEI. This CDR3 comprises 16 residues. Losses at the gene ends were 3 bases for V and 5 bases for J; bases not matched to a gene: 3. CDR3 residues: CASSDSGLAGDNEQFF. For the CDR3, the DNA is TGTGCCAGCAGTGATTCGGGACTAGCGGGAGACAATGAGCAGTTCTTC.

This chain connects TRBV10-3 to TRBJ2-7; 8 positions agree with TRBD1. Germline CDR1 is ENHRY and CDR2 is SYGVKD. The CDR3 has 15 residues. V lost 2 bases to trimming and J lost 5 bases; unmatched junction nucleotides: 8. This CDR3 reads CAISERQGMGNEQYF. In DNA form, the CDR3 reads TGTGCCATCAGTGAGCGACAGGGGATGGGCAACGAGCAGTACTTC.

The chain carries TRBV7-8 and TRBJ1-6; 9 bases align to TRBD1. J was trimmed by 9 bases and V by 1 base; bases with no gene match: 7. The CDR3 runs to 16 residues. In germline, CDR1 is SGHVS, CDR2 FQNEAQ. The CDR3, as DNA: TGTGCCAGCAGCTTAGTGGGACAGGGTAATAGTTCACCCCTCCACTTT. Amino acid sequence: CASSLVGQGNSSPLHF.